The 17 T cell receptor beta chains reported below all come from one sample, sequenced in a study of response to subunit inactivated influenza vaccine. One entry per CDR3 protein, called by TCRdb with MiXCR from the RT-PCR reads. The sample holds about 570,000 distinct CDR3 sequences, about 11% seen once. The same data also contributed to another study, on T cells expressing NK-cell markers. That source reports: For TCR beta, cDNA was produced by 5'RACE template switching with UMIs.

Material: PBMCs from blood, obtained on the day of vaccination. The receptors were sampled from a man between 45 and 60 years old who received an inactivated influenza vaccine.

This chain joins TRBV4-3 and TRBJ2-3; no clear D. Trimming removed 4 bases from V and 5 bases from J, with 13 bases in between. CDR1 and CDR2 from the germline V gene are LGHNA and YSLEER. The CDR3 is 14 residues long. In DNA form, the CDR3 reads TGCGCCAGCAGCCCATTCATATATGAAGATACGCAGTATTTT. It specifies CASSPFIYEDTQYF.

The chain recombines TRBV5-1 with TRBJ2-2; no reliable D call. This CDR3 is built from 15 residues. Germline V CDR1 and CDR2: SGHRS, YFSETQ. The V end was cut by 0 bases, the J end by 6 bases, with 12 bases between. The CDR3 loop reads CASSLVVGTAGELFF. For the CDR3, the DNA is TGCGCCAGCAGCTTGGTGGTGGGTACGGCCGGGGAGCTGTTTTTT. Full variable domain (outside the CDR3, taken from reference TRBV5-1 and TRBJ2-2): KAGVTQTPRYLIKTRGQQVTLSCSPISGHRSVSWYQQTPGQGLQFLFEYFSETQRNKGNFPGRFSGRQFSNSRSEMNVSTLELGDSALYLCASSLVVGTAGELFFGEGSRLTVL.

The chain employs TRBV11-1 and TRBJ2-3, with D tentatively TRBD1 or TRBD2 (5 bases each). Germline CDR1 SGHAT, CDR2 FQDESV (reference sequence). Trimming shortened V by 4 bases and J by 1 base, and 12 bases separated the two germline ends. The CDR3 covers 15 residues. CDR3 in amino acids: CASSYTGTRTDTQYF. CDR3 bases: TGTGCCAGCAGCTATACCGGGACCCGCACAGATACGCAGTATTTT.

The V call is TRBV4-3, the J call TRBJ1-2; 8 bases fit TRBD1. Trimming cost V 0 bases and J 3 bases; bases outside gene matches: 9. The V gene's germline CDR1 is LGHNA and CDR2 YSLEER. CDR3 length equals 17 residues. The CDR3 spells CASSQEVDRVFDYGYTF. In DNA, the CDR3 is TGCGCCAGCAGCCAAGAAGTGGACAGGGTGTTCGACTATGGCTACACCTTC.

This clonotype was counted at least ten times. The genes are TRBV6-2 or TRBV6-3 and TRBJ2-1; weak D call: TRBD2 (5 bases). CDR1 and CDR2 (germline): MNHEY, SVGEGT. The germline V and J ends were trimmed by 2 bases and 6 bases, with 5 bases remaining between them. This CDR3 comprises 12 residues. In nucleotides, the CDR3 is TGTGCCAGCAGTTACGGACTCAATGAGCAGTTCTTC. Amino acids: CASSYGLNEQFF.

In the case of this clonotype: One end of the junction does not line up with germline, which may come from a read error. This rearrangement joins TRBV4-2 to TRBJ1-1; D gene ambiguous. The CDR3 runs to 15 residues. Looked up from germline, CDR1 is LGHNA and CDR2 is YNFKEQ. CDR3 nucleotide sequence: TGTGCCAGCAGCCAAGCTGCAGGAGTGAAGACTGAAGCTTTCTTT. It yields the protein CASSQAAGVKTEAFF.

The sample holds a few counts of this clonotype. The rearrangement links TRBV18 to TRBJ2-6, with D unresolved. V was pared by 3 bases and J by 1 base, with 22 bases between. Germline V gene data show CDR1 as KGHSH and CDR2 as LQKENI. This CDR3 is 20 amino acids long. This CDR3 is CASSPITAFNFNSGANVLTF. CDR3 sequence (DNA): TGTGCCAGCTCACCTATAACAGCATTCAACTTTAATTCTGGGGCCAACGTCCTGACTTTC.

The chain links TRBV29-1 to TRBJ2-2, with D uncertain. The CDR3 is 13 amino acids. The V end was cut by 6 bases, the J end by 1 base, with 9 bases between. The germline V gene encodes CDR1 SQVTM and CDR2 ANQGSEA. The CDR3 sequence: CSVPSENTGELFF. CDR3 DNA: TGCAGCGTGCCATCAGAGAACACCGGGGAGCTGTTTTTT.

The rearrangement uses TRBV12-3 or TRBV12-4 and TRBJ1-1, with a tentative D call TRBD1 (6 bases). This CDR3 has 15 amino acids. V was clipped by 5 bases and J by 7 bases, with 20 bases between them. This CDR3 is CASSLQGIRTIEAFF. Written as DNA, the CDR3 is TGTGCCAGCAGTCTCCAGGGGATCCGAACAATTGAAGCTTTCTTT.

The genes are TRBV20-1 and TRBJ2-7; D not certain. V was clipped by 5 bases and J by 0 bases, with 17 bases between them. This CDR3 spans 15 amino acids. Germline loops: CDR1 DFQATT, CDR2 SNEGSKA (reference sequence). CDR3 coding DNA: TGCAGTGCTCCATTCCCCGAAGGTTTCTCCTACGAGCAGTACTTC. This codes for CSAPFPEGFSYEQYF.

This clonotype occurred a few times. The chain has TRBV7-9 and TRBJ2-1; maybe TRBD1 (6 bases). The germline V and J ends were trimmed by 2 bases and 3 bases, with 11 bases remaining between them. Germline assignment: CDR1 SEHNR and CDR2 FQNEAQ (reference sequence). The CDR3 has 15 residues. CDR3 residues: CASSLQGLFYNEQFF. CDR3 in DNA: TGTGCCAGCAGCTTACAGGGGCTTTTCTACAATGAGCAGTTCTTC.

There are a few counts of this clonotype. V is TRBV7-8 and J is TRBJ2-3; TRBD1 matches at 7 bases. Trimming took 5 bases from V and 1 from J; bases not matched to a gene: 9. Looked up from germline, CDR1 is SGHVS and CDR2 is FQNEAQ. The CDR3 length is 16 residues. CDR3 in amino acids: CASSHTEGAGTDTQYF. For the CDR3, the DNA is TGTGCCAGCAGCCATACCGAGGGGGCGGGCACAGATACGCAGTATTTT.

At least ten counts were recorded for this clonotype. The rearrangement uses TRBV12-3 or TRBV12-4 and TRBJ2-1, with TRBD2 as a possible D gene (6 bases). Trimming pared 1 base from V and 9 bases from J, leaving 10 bases between. The CDR3 is made up of 13 amino acids. Written as DNA, the CDR3 is TGTGCCAGCAGTTTAGGGGGGGTTGGTGAGCAGTTCTTC. It codes for CASSLGGVGEQFF.

This clonotype was counted ten times or more. J is TRBJ2-5 and V is TRBV7-8; 7 positions match TRBD2. The CDR3 has 17 amino acids. V gave up 7 bases and J gave up 4 bases; unmatched junction bases: 18. Germline V gives CDR1 SGHVS, CDR2 FQNEAQ. The CDR3 DNA follows: TGTGCCAGCACCCTACTGGGAGGGTATGCGAGTTTAGAGACCCAGTACTTC. Protein sequence: CASTLLGGYASLETQYF.

Ten or more counts support this clonotype. J is TRBJ2-2 and V is TRBV6-2 or TRBV6-3, with 15 bases that match TRBD2. The CDR3 covers 17 residues. With 5 bases clipped from V and 7 bases from J, the junction kept 8 bases outside the gene matches. From germline, CDR1 is MNHEY and CDR2 SVGEGT. CDR3 in amino acids: CASSPGTSGRRGGELFF. Written as DNA, the CDR3 is TGTGCCAGCAGTCCCGGGACTAGCGGGAGGCGCGGCGGGGAGCTGTTTTTT.

The gene calls are TRBV5-1 and TRBJ2-5, with D perhaps TRBD1 (5 bases). V was clipped by 0 bases and J by 4 bases, with 13 bases between them. Germline CDR1 and CDR2: SGHRS and YFSETQ. The CDR3 covers 15 residues. As DNA, the CDR3 is TGCGCCAGCAGCTTGGGCCAGGGAAAGGGAGAGACCCAGTACTTC. Its translation: CASSLGQGKGETQYF.

This clonotype was detected a few times. The J gene is TRBJ2-3, the V gene TRBV27; D gene ambiguous. The ends were cut back, 5 bases at V and 1 base at J, with 13 bases in the middle. This CDR3 has 15 residues. The V gene's germline CDR1 is MNHEY and CDR2 SMNVEV (reference sequence). In DNA form, the CDR3 reads TGTGCCAGCAGTCCGCTGACCTTACGCACAGATACGCAGTATTTT. As protein: CASSPLTLRTDTQYF.